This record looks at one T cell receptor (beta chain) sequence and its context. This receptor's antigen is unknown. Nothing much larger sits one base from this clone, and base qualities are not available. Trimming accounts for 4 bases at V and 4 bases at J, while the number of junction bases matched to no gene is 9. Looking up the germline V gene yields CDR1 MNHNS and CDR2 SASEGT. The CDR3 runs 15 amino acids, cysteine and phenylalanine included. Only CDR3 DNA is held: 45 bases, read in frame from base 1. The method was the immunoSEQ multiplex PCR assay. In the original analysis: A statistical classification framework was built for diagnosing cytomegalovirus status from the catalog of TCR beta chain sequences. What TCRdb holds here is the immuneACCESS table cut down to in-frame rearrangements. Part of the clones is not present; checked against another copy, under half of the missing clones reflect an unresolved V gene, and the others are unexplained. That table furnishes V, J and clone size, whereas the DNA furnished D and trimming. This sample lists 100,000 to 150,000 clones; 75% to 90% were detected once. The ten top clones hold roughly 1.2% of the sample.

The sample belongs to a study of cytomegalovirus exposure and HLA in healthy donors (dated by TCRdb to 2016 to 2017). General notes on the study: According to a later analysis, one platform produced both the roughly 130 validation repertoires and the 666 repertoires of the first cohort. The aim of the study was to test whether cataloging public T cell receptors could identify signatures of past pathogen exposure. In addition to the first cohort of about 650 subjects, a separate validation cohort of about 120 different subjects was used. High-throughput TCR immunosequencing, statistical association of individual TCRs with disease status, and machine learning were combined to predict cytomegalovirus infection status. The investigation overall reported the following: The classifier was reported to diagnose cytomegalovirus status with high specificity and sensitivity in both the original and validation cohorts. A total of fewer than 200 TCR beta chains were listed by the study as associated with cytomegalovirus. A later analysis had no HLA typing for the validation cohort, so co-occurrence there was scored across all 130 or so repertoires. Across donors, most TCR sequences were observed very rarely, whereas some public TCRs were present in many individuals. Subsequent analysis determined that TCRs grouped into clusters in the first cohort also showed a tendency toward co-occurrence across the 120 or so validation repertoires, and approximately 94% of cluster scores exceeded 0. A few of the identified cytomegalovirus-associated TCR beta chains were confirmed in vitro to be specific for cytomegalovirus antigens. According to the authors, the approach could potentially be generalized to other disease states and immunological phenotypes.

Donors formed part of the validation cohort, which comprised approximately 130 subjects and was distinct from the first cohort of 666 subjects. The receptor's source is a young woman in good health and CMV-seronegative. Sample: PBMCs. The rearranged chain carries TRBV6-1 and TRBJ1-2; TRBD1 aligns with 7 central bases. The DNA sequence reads TGTGCCAGCAGTGCTATAAGCCGGGACAGCTATGGCTACACCTTC. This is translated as CASSAISRDSYGYTF.